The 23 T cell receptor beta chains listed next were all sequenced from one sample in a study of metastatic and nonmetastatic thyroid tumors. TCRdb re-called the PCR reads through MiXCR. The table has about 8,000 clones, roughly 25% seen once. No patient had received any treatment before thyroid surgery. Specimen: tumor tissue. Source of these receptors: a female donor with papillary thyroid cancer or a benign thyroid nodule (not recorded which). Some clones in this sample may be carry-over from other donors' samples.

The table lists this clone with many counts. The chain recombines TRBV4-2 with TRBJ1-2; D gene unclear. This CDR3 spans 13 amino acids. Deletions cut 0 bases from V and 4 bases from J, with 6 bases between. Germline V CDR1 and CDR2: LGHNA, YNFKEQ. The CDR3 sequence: CASSQDGVYGYTF. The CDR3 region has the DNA TGTGCCAGCAGCCAAGATGGAGTCTATGGCTACACCTTC.

This CDR3 is CASSSLAGVGGELFF. The CDR3 DNA follows: TGTGCCAGCTCCTCCTTAGCGGGAGTTGGCGGGGAGCTGTTTTTT. This sequence joins TRBV11-2 and TRBJ2-2; 9 positions match TRBD2. Germline V gene data show CDR1 as SGHAT and CDR2 as FQNNGV. With 8 bases clipped from V and 7 bases from J, the junction kept 11 bases outside the gene matches. The CDR3 is 15 amino acids.

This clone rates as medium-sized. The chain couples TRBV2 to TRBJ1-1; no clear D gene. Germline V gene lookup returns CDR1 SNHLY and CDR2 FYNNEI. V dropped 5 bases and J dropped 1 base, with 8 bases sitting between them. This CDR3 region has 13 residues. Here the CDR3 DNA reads TGTGCCAGCAGTCGTTTCCAGAACACTGAAGCTTTCTTT. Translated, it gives CASSRFQNTEAFF.

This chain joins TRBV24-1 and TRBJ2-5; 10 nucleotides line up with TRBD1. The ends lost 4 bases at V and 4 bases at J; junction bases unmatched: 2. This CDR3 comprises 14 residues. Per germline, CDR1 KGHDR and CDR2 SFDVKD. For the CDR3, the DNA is TGTGCCACCAGTGAAGGGACAGGGGTAGAGACCCAGTACTTC. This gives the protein CATSEGTGVETQYF.

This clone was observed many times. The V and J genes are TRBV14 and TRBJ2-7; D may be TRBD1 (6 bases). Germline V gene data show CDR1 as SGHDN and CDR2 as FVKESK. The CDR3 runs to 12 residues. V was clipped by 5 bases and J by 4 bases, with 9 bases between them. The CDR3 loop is CASSEQGYEQYF. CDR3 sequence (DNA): TGTGCCAGCAGCGAACAGGGTTACGAGCAGTACTTC.

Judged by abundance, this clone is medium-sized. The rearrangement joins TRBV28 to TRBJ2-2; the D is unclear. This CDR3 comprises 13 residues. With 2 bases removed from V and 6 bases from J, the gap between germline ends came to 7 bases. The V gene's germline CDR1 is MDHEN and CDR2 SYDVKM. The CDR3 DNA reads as TGTGCCAGCAGTTTACGTGTGGCCGGGGAGCTGTTTTTT. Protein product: CASSLRVAGELFF.

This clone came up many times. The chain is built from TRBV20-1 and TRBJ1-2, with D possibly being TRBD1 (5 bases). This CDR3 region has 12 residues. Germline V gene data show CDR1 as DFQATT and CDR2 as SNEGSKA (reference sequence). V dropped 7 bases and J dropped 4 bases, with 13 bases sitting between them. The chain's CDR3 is CSVLTAIYGYTF. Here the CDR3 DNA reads TGCAGTGTTCTGACAGCTATCTATGGCTACACCTTC.

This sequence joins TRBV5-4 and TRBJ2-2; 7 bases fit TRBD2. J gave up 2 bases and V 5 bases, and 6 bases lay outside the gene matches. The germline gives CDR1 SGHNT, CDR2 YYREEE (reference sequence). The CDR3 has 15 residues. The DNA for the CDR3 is TGTGCCAGCAGTCAGCTAGCGGACAACACCGGGGAGCTGTTTTTT. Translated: CASSQLADNTGELFF.

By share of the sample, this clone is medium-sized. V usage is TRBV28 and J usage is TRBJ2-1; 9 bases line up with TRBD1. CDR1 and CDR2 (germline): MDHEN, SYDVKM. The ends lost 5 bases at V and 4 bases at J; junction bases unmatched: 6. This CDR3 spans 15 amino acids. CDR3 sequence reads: CASSRRDRVYNEQFF. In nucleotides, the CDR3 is TGTGCCAGCAGTCGCCGGGACAGGGTGTACAATGAGCAGTTCTTC.

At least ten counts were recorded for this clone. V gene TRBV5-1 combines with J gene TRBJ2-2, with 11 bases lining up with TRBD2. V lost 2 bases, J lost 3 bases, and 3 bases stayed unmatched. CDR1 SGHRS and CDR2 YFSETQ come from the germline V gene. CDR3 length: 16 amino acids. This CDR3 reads CASSLLAGDDTGELFF. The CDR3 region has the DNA TGCGCCAGCAGCTTACTAGCGGGAGACGACACCGGGGAGCTGTTTTTT.

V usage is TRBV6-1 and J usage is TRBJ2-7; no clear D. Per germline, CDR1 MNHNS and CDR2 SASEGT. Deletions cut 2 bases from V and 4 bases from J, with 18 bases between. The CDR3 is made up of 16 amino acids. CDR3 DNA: TGTGCCAGCAGTGAAAGTGGTGGGAAGATCTCGTACGAGCAGTACTTC. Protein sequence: CASSESGGKISYEQYF.

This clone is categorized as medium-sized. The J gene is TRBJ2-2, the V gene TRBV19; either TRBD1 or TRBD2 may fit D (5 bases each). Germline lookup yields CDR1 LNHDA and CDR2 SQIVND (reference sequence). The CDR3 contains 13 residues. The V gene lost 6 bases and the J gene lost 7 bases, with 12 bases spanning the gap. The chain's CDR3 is CASSRHGGGELFF. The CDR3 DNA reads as TGTGCCAGTAGCAGACATGGGGGCGGGGAGCTGTTTTTT.

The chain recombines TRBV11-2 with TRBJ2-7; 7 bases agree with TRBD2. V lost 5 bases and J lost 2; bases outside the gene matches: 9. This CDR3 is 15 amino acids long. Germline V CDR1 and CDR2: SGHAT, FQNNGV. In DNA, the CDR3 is TGTGCCAGCAGCCAGACTAGCTTTTCGCCCTACGAGCAGTACTTC. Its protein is CASSQTSFSPYEQYF.

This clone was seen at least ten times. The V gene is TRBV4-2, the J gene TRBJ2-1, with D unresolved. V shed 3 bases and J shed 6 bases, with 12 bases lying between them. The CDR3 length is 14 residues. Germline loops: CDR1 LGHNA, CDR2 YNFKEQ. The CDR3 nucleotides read TGTGCCAGCAGCCACATAGGAGAAGCCAATGAGCAGTTCTTC. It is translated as CASSHIGEANEQFF.

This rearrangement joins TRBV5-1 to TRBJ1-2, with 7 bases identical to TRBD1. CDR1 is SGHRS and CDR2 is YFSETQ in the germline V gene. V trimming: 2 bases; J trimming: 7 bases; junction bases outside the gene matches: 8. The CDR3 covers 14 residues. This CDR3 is CASSFTGEPGGYTF. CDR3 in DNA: TGCGCCAGCAGCTTCACAGGGGAACCGGGTGGCTACACCTTC.

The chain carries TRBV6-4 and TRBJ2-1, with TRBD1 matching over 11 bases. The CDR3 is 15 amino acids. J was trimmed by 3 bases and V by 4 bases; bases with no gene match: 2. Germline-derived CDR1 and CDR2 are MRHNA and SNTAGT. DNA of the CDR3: TGTGCCAGCAGTGTAGGGACAGGGGGCTACAATGAGCAGTTCTTC. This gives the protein CASSVGTGGYNEQFF.

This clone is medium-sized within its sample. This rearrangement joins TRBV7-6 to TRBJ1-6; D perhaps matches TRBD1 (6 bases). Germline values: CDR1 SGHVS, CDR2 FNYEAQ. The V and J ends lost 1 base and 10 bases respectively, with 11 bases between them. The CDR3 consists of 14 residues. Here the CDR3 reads CASSLDRVGSPLHF. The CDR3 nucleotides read TGTGCCAGCAGCTTAGACAGGGTAGGATCACCCCTCCACTTT.

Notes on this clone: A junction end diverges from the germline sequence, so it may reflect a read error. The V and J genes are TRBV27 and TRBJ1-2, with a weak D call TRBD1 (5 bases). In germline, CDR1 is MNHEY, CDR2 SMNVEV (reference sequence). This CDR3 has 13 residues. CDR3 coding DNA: TGTGCCAGCAGTCCCCTGGGGGACTATGTCTACACCTTC. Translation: CASSPLGDYVYTF.

The CDR3 nucleotides are TGTGCCAGCAGCCAATCGTACGCAGGGTTGGATAATGAGCAGTTCTTC. This sequence encodes CASSQSYAGLDNEQFF. V gene TRBV14 combines with J gene TRBJ2-1; tentatively, D is TRBD1 (5 bases). Germline assignment: CDR1 SGHDN and CDR2 FVKESK. V gave up 2 bases and J gave up 7 bases, with 18 bases separating them. The length of the CDR3 is 16 residues.

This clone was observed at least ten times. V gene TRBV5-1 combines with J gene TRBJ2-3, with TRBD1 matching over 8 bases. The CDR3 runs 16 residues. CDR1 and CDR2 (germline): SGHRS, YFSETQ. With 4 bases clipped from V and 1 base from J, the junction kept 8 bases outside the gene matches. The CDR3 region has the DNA TGCGCCAGCAGCATGGGACAGGTTAGCGGCACAGATACGCAGTATTTT. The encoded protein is CASSMGQVSGTDTQYF. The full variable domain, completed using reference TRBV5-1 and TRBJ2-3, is KAGVTQTPRYLIKTRGQQVTLSCSPISGHRSVSWYQQTPGQGLQFLFEYFSETQRNKGNFPGRFSGRQFSNSRSEMNVSTLELGDSALYLCASSMGQVSGTDTQYFGPGTRLTVL.

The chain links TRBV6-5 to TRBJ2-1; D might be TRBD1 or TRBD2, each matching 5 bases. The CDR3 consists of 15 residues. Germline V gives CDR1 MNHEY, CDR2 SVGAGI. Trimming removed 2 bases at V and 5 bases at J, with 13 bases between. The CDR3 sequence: CASSYGGNVDNEQFF. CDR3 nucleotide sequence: TGTGCCAGCAGTTACGGGGGTAATGTTGACAATGAGCAGTTCTTC.

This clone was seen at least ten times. The CDR3, as DNA: TGCAGCCGACCACTTACTGCATACAATCGGAGGGAGCAGTTCTTC. Residues: CSRPLTAYNRREQFF. This chain joins TRBV20-1 and TRBJ2-1; D perhaps matches TRBD2 (5 bases). Germline CDR1 and CDR2: DFQATT and SNEGSKA (reference sequence). This CDR3 region has 15 residues.

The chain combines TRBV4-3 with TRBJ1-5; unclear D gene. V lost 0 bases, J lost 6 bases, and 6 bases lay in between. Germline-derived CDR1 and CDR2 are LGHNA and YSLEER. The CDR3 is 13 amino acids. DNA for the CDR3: TGCGCCAGCAGCCAAGATCTGAGTCAGCCCCAGCATTTT. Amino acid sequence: CASSQDLSQPQHF.